This T cell receptor (beta chain) is from a study of T cell repertoires in cytomegalovirus infection. In the study overall: HLA-B-restricted CMV epitopes that are well studied, plus recently identified HLA-C-restricted ones, were used by the study. Public TCR beta signature analysis indicated the presence of both CMV infection and matching HLA type. Regarding the study as a whole: HLA-C-restricted, CMV-specific TCR beta clonotypes were dominant ex vivo.

CDR1 is SEHNR, CDR2 FQNEAQ, per germline (reference sequence). The CDR3 consists of 14 residues. Trimming pared 3 bases from V and 7 bases from J, leaving 15 bases between. Regarding this clonotype: Antigen: not known.

TCRdb called the reads again in MiXCR, with one record for every CDR3 protein. The data contain hundreds of thousands of distinct CDR3 sequences, under 40% of them singletons. The V call is TRBV7-9, the J call TRBJ1-1, with a tentative D call TRBD1 (5 bases). This material consisted of cultured CD8+ T cells from PBMCs, taken from culture after CMV antigen stimulation. The source is a human donor in good health (CMV status not recorded). Some clones in this sample may be carry-over from other donors' samples. Written as DNA, the CDR3 is TGTGCCAGCAGCTTCGCTAGAGGGGTTAGTGAAGCTTTCTTT. As protein: CASSFARGVSEAFF.